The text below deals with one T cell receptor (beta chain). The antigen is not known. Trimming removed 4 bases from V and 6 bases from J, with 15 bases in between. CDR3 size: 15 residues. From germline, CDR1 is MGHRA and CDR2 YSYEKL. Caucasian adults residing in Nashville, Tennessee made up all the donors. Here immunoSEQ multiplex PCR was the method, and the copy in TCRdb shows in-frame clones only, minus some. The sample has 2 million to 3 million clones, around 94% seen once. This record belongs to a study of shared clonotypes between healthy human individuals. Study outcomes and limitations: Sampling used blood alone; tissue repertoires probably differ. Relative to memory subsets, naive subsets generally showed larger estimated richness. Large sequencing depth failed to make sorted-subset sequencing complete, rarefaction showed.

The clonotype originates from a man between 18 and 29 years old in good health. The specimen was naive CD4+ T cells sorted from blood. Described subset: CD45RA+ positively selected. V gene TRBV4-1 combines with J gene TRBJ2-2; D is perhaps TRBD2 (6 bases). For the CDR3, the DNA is TGCGCCAGCAGCCCCTTCCGGGAGAGCGCCGGGGAGCTGTTTTTT. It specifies CASSPFRESAGELFF.